This TCR beta chain was identified during a study of human T cells and chemical hapten exposure. Time point noted: patch test 3, about 24 weeks after DPC sensitization. Specified treatment: therapeutic diphenylcyclopropenone sensitization with weekly scalp DPC. V lost 5 bases to trimming and J lost 15 bases; unmatched junction nucleotides: 17. Germline CDR1 MNHEY, CDR2 SMNVEV (reference sequence). The CDR3 covers 15 residues. This clonotype occurred a few times. A single record per CDR3 protein comes from TCRdb applying MiXCR to the RACE reads. Among some 170,000 distinct CDR3 sequences listed, roughly a quarter were seen once.

The genes are TRBV27 and TRBJ2-2; 8 nucleotides agree with TRBD2. This TCR was recovered from a woman younger than 35 with alopecia areata. Some clones in this sample may be carry-over from other donors' samples. Sequencing was performed on whole blood, taken in connection with sensitization to the hapten diphenylcyclopropenone (DPC). CDR3 coding DNA: TGTGCCAGCAGTCCCCGTGGCAGCGGGAGCCGACTCGTGTTTTTT. Its translation: CASSPRGSGSRLVFF.